This is a list of T cell receptor beta chains from one sample in a study of T cell responses to AZD1222 COVID-19 vaccine. TCRdb's table, derived via immunoSEQ multiplex PCR, lists solely in-frame clones and lacks some. Of about 120,000 clones listed, around nine tenths were seen once; the top ten hold around 4.4%. The sequencing used peripheral blood, collected 28 days after the second dose of the MenACWY control vaccine. The receptors originated from an adult who received the MenACWY meningococcal vaccine as a control. CDR3s include the opening cysteine and the closing phenylalanine or tryptophan. Expanded clones get a size class; other rows say once, few or many, or leave the size out.

size | J | V | CDR3
- | TRBJ1-1 | TRBV18 | CASSPRTGRNTEAFF
once | TRBJ1-2 | TRBV28 | CASMRGSNYGYTF
- | TRBJ2-6 | TRBV18 | CASSPSGAFSGANVLTF
- | TRBJ2-1 | TRBV5-6 | CASSVRLVGYNEQFF
once | TRBJ2-1 | TRBV9 | CASNNPYTSGYNEQFF
few | TRBJ1-5 | TRBV6-5 | CASSSSEYHQPQHF
few | TRBJ2-7 | TRBV6-5 | CASSYSTTGVPYEQYF
- | TRBJ1-2 | TRBV24-1 | CATSDPVRQGLGGYTF
- | TRBJ2-5 | TRBV7-8 | CASSYLTGGQETQYF
- | TRBJ2-5 | TRBV7-8 | CASSLVGVGETQYF
- | TRBJ1-6 | TRBV28 | CASSLRLGDSYSPLHF
- | TRBJ2-3 | TRBV18 | CASSPLSSGSTDTQYF
- | TRBJ1-4 | TRBV3-1/TRBV3-2 | CASSQRGATNEKLFF
- | TRBJ2-5 | TRBV19 | CASSIGGGWETQYF
once | TRBJ1-6 | TRBV14 | CASSPGTSLGSPLHF
- | TRBJ1-5 | TRBV6-2/TRBV6-3 | CASSYGDRDGQLQHF
- | TRBJ1-5 | TRBV18 | CASSLQGRNQPQHF
- | TRBJ2-7 | TRBV5-1 | CASSSTGGRPYEQYF
- | TRBJ1-1 | TRBV27 | CASSRQANTEAFF
few | TRBJ1-1 | TRBV18 | CASSPPSPGNTEAFF
once | TRBJ1-2 | TRBV7-9 | CASSFGSGYTF
- | TRBJ2-3 | TRBV5-6 | CASSSTSGAYTDTQYF
- | TRBJ2-5 | TRBV5-1 | CASSLLGPGSSGGMFVETQYF
- | TRBJ2-1 | TRBV7-9 | CASSLRPGPYNEQFF
- | TRBJ2-5 | TRBV10-2 | CASRKDRRQAETQYF
- | TRBJ2-5 | TRBV5-1 | CASSLAQGRETQYF
- | TRBJ2-5 | TRBV10-3 | CAISGRQGAAEKTQYF
- | TRBJ2-5 | TRBV12-3/TRBV12-4 | CASSFLRETQYF
- | TRBJ1-6 | TRBV6-5 | CASSQLSLGGSPLHF
- | TRBJ2-3 | TRBV6-4 | CASSETSGGTDTQYF
once | TRBJ1-6 | TRBV21-1 | CASSNEGTGNSPLHF
once | TRBJ1-2 | TRBV28 | CASSSGGGRGYGYTF
- | TRBJ1-5 | TRBV19 | CASSLDRVGQPQHF
- | TRBJ1-5 | TRBV30 | CAWSLEGNQPQHF
- | TRBJ1-2 | TRBV19 | CATPKVGTYGYTF
- | TRBJ2-3 | TRBV2 | CASGYRDDTQYF
- | TRBJ2-7 | TRBV27 | CASSFQGRREQYF
- | TRBJ2-2 | TRBV6-5 | CASSYGTATGELFF
- | TRBJ1-4 | TRBV15 | CATSKRGLYEKLFF
- | TRBJ2-7 | TRBV10-3 | CAISETGKGDEQYF
- | TRBJ1-1 | TRBV18 | CASSSTENTEAFF
- | TRBJ1-1 | TRBV19 | CASSLTGAEAFF
once | TRBJ2-3 | TRBV6-4 | CASSARVGGPTDTQYF
- | TRBJ1-3 | TRBV27 | CASSPAGGLGNTIYF
once | TRBJ2-7 | TRBV4-1 | CASKGLAGGKSRYEQYF
- | TRBJ2-1 | TRBV15 | CATSRARWEQFF
- | TRBJ1-1 | TRBV14 | CASSQGLLGDTEAFF
- | TRBJ1-1 | TRBV18 | CASSPLTRNTEAFF
- | TRBJ2-1 | TRBV25-1 | CASSEYRDRGGEQFF
- | TRBJ1-4 | TRBV9 | CASSQSSRGEEKLFF
once | TRBJ2-2 | TRBV28 | CASSPAGRGTGELFF
- | TRBJ2-1 | TRBV5-4 | CASSGGQGANEQFF
- | TRBJ2-3 | TRBV5-4 | CASSPGQGIDTQYF
- | TRBJ2-1 | TRBV11-2 | CASSLVRESREQFF
- | TRBJ2-5 | TRBV5-6 | CASNIDRGGQETQYF